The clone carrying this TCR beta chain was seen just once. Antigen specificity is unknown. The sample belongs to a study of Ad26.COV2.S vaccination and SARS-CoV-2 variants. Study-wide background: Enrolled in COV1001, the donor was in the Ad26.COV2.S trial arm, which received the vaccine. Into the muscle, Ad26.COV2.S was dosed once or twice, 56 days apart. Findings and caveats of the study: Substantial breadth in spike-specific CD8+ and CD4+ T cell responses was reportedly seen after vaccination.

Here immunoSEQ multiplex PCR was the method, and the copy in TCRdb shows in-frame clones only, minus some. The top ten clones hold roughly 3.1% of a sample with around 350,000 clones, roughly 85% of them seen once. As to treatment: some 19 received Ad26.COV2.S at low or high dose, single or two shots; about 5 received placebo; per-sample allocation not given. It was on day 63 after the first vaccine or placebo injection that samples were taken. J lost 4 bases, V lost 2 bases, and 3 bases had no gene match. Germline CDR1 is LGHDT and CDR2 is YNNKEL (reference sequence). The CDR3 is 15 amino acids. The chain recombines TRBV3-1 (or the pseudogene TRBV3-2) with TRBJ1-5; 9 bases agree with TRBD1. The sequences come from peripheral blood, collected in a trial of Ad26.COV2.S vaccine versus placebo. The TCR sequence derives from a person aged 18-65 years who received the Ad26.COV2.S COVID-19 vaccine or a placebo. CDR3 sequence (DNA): TGTGCCAGCAGCCAATTCGACAGGGGGAATCAGCCCCAGCATTTT. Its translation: CASSQFDRGNQPQHF.